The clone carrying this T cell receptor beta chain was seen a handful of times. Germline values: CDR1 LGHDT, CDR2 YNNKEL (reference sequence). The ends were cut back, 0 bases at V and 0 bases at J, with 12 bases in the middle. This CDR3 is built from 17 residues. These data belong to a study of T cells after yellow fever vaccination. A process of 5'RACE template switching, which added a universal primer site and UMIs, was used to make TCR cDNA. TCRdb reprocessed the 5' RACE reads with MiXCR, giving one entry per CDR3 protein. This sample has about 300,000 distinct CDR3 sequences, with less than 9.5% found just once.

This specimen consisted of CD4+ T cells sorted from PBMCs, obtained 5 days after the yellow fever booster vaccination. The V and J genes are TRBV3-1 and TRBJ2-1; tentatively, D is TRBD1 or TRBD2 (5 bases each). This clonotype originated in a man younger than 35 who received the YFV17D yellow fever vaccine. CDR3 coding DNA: TGTGCCAGCAGCCAAGATCGGGGCGGACTCTCCTACAATGAGCAGTTCTTC. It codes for CASSQDRGGLSYNEQFF.